The T cell receptor (beta chain) under discussion was sequenced for a study of graft-versus-host responses after intestinal transplantation. Overall study context: All recipients got anti-thymocyte globulin induction, then tacrolimus and steroids for approximately 3 years.

The method was immunoSEQ multiplex PCR; TCRdb's version includes in-frame clones alone and lacks a portion of them. Among about 20,000 clones listed, 35% to 40% were seen once. This clone was counted only a few times. Study-level results: Declines in HvG clones occurring early post-transplant were associated with peak circulating GvH clone levels. Within allografts, high graft-versus-host to host-versus-graft clonal ratios were seen among patients with graft-donor T cell macrochimerism.

Proliferating responders of the CD3+CD4+ and CD3+CD8+ phenotypes with low CFSE were sorted after the reaction. Germline values: CDR1 MNHEY, CDR2 SMNVEV (reference sequence). V shed 2 bases and J shed 0 bases, with 10 bases lying between them. This CDR3 is 15 amino acids long. This sequence was found in a human patient who received an intestinal transplant. The source material was alloreactive CD4+ T cells from a mixed lymphocyte reaction culture, sampled before intestinal transplant. The subset: CFSE-low proliferating T cells sorted from roughly six-day pre-transplant mixed lymphocyte reaction (GvH or HvG direction). The chain recombines TRBV27 with TRBJ1-1, with unresolved D. CDR3 amino acids: CASSLAYGVNTEAFF. In DNA, the CDR3 is TGTGCCAGCAGTTTAGCGTACGGTGTGAACACTGAAGCTTTCTTT.